Listed here are 26 T cell receptor beta chains from one sample, sequenced in a study of neoadjuvant anti-PD-1 for oral cavity cancer (dated by TCRdb to the early 2020s). The sample's time point label, in plain terms: before neoadjuvant nivolumab. The method behind the library was the immunoSEQ multiplex PCR assay. TCRdb took this table from immuneACCESS and kept in-frame rearrangements with V and J called. Such tables lack part of the clones; where checked against another copy, unresolved V genes explain under half of the gap, and the rest is unexplained. The sample table records approximately 13,000 clones; about 63% of these occur just once. Jointly, the top ten make up approximately 2% of the sample. The sequencing used PBMCs, collected before nivolumab (anti-PD-1) treatment. Receptors originate from a person aged 35-80 years with oral cavity squamous cell carcinoma.

The chain is built from TRBV7-9 and TRBJ2-5; no definite D call. V was clipped by 4 bases and J by 5 bases, with 14 bases between them. Germline V gives CDR1 SEHNR, CDR2 FQNEAQ (reference sequence). The CDR3 is 14 residues long. DNA of the CDR3: TGTGCCAGCAGCTCGTTTTGGTCTGGGGAGACCCAGTACTTC. It yields the protein CASSSFWSGETQYF.

The V call is TRBV4-1, the J call TRBJ2-1, with TRBD2 matching over 7 bases. Germline V CDR1 and CDR2: MGHRA, YSYEKL. V shed 1 base and J 7 bases; nucleotides not matched to a gene: 19. This CDR3 spans 19 amino acids. The CDR3 DNA is TGCGCCAGCAGCCAAGGGCAGGTAAGTGGTGGGAGGGCCGAAAATGAGCAGTTCTTC. Its translation is CASSQGQVSGGRAENEQFF.

V usage is TRBV6-6 and J usage is TRBJ2-7; possibly TRBD1 for D (5 bases). The CDR3 extends over 13 amino acids. Per the germline V gene, CDR1 is MNHNY and CDR2 is SVGAGI (reference sequence). Deletions cut 10 bases from V and 0 bases from J, with 13 bases between. The CDR3 spells CATSGQSSYEQYF. CDR3 coding DNA: TGTGCCACCTCAGGGCAGAGCTCCTACGAGCAGTACTTC.

The chain joins TRBV6-5 to TRBJ2-1; weak D call: TRBD2 (6 bases). The V end lost 6 bases, the J end lost 0 bases, and 12 bases lay between the germline ends. The germline CDR1 and CDR2 sequences are MNHEY and SVGAGI. The CDR3 length is 15 residues. The CDR3 DNA reads as TGTGCCAGCAGCGGCTTCGGGAGCTCCTACAATGAGCAGTTCTTC. This translates into CASSGFGSSYNEQFF.

The V gene is TRBV6-1, the J gene TRBJ2-5; D remains ambiguous. CDR3 length: 14 amino acids. Germline V gene sequence: CDR1 MNHNS, CDR2 SASEGT. V dropped 1 base and J dropped 2 bases, with 8 bases sitting between them. The CDR3 reads CASSEDRPQETQYF. The CDR3 bases are TGTGCCAGCAGTGAAGACAGACCGCAAGAGACCCAGTACTTC.

The V gene is TRBV5-4, the J gene TRBJ2-2; 7 bases are shared with TRBD1. The CDR3 contains 15 residues. After removal of 4 bases from V and 6 bases from J, the junction contained 9 bases not matched to a gene. In germline, CDR1 is SGHNT, CDR2 YYREEE (reference sequence). CDR3 in amino acids: CASSGSTGRAGELFF. CDR3 nucleotide sequence: TGTGCCAGCAGCGGCTCGACAGGGCGCGCCGGGGAGCTGTTTTTT.

Only one count was recorded for this clone. The rearrangement joins TRBV18 to TRBJ1-1; a possible D gene is TRBD1 (5 bases). Trimming stripped 1 base from V and 5 bases from J, with 14 bases between. From germline, CDR1 is KGHSH and CDR2 LQKENI. The CDR3 totals 15 residues. This CDR3 is CASSPRAGLETEAFF. DNA for the CDR3: TGTGCCAGCTCACCACGGGCAGGGCTGGAGACTGAAGCTTTCTTT.

The chain recombines TRBV7-9 with TRBJ1-2; D remains unclear. CDR3 length: 13 residues. CDR1 is SEHNR, CDR2 FQNEAQ, per germline (reference sequence). Trimming pared 0 bases from V and 1 base from J, leaving 3 bases between. The CDR3: CASSLANNYGYTF. In nucleotides, the CDR3 is TGTGCCAGCAGCTTAGCTAATAACTATGGCTACACCTTC. The full variable domain, its missing parts supplied by reference TRBV7-9 and TRBJ1-2, is DTGVSQNPRHKITKRGQNVTFRCDPISEHNRLYWYRQTLGQGPEFLTYFQNEAQLEKSRLLSDRFSAERPKGSFSTLEIQRTEQGDSAMYLCASSLANNYGYTFGSGTRLTVV.

The gene calls are TRBV9 and TRBJ2-1, with D possibly TRBD2 on 5 matching bases. In germline, CDR1 is SGDLS, CDR2 YYNGEE. With 0 bases removed from V and 0 bases from J, the gap between germline ends came to 13 bases. The CDR3 totals 17 residues. The CDR3: CASSVAGPGSSYNEQFF. The CDR3 coding sequence is TGTGCCAGCAGCGTAGCAGGTCCGGGGAGCTCCTACAATGAGCAGTTCTTC.

CDR3 bases: TGTGCCAGCAGCCTCCGGGGAGGTTCTACCTACGAGCAGTACTTC. This gives the protein CASSLRGGSTYEQYF. This chain uses TRBV7-9 with TRBJ2-7; the D gene is possibly TRBD2 (6 bases). CDR3 length equals 15 residues. Per the germline V gene, CDR1 is SEHNR and CDR2 is FQNEAQ (reference sequence). V lost 5 bases, J lost 2 bases, and 16 bases lay in between.

Only a few counts were recorded for this clone. The chain has TRBV5-1 and TRBJ1-2, with D possibly matching TRBD1 (6 bases). The germline V and J ends were trimmed by 3 bases and 2 bases, with 8 bases remaining between them. Germline lookup yields CDR1 SGHRS and CDR2 YFSETQ. This CDR3 is 13 amino acids long. The CDR3 bases are TGCGCCAGCAGCTCTGGACAGAACTATGGCTACACCTTC. Translation gives CASSSGQNYGYTF.

This clone was seen once. The chain employs TRBV11-2 and TRBJ1-1; 9 bases align to TRBD1. The CDR3 runs 18 residues. The germline V gene has CDR1 SGHAT and CDR2 FQNNGV. The trim removed 5 bases at V and 1 base at J, leaving 14 bases unmatched. The CDR3 bases are TGTGCCAGCAGCCCCTTTGGAAGGACAGGGGCCCGGAACACTGAAGCTTTCTTT. It is translated as CASSPFGRTGARNTEAFF. Full variable domain (remainder filled in from reference TRBV11-2 and TRBJ1-1): EAGVAQSPRYKIIEKRQSVAFWCNPISGHATLYWYQQILGQGPKLLIQFQNNGVVDDSQLPKDRFSAERLKGVDSTLKIQPAKLEDSAVYLCASSPFGRTGARNTEAFFGQGTRLTVV.

This clone was observed a few times. This chain connects TRBV2 to TRBJ1-3; D possibly corresponds to TRBD1 (5 bases). The CDR3 covers 16 residues. V was clipped by 5 bases and J by 3 bases, with 17 bases between them. Germline lookup yields CDR1 SNHLY and CDR2 FYNNEI. The CDR3 reads CASSRGGSVSGNTIYF. CDR3 DNA: TGTGCCAGCAGTCGCGGGGGGTCAGTAAGTGGAAACACCATATATTTT.

This clone has just one count. The chain recombines TRBV25-1 with TRBJ2-2, with D perhaps matching TRBD2 (5 bases). Germline lookup yields CDR1 MGHDK and CDR2 SYGVNS. The germline V and J ends were trimmed by 7 bases and 8 bases, with 11 bases remaining between them. There are 12 residues in the CDR3. CDR3 bases: TGTGCCAGCAACCGGGAAATTGGGGAGCTGTTTTTT. Translating it yields CASNREIGELFF.

This chain uses TRBV9 with TRBJ2-1, with 8 bases identical to TRBD2. Germline CDR1 and CDR2: SGDLS and YYNGEE. The CDR3 totals 15 residues. Trimming took 2 bases from V and 6 from J; bases not matched to a gene: 7. CDR3 region: CASSVVAGSFNEQFF. The DNA of the CDR3 is TGTGCCAGCAGCGTGGTAGCGGGGTCTTTCAATGAGCAGTTCTTC.

The V and J genes are TRBV27 and TRBJ2-7; possibly TRBD1 or TRBD2 for D (6 bases each). Looked up from germline, CDR1 is MNHEY and CDR2 is SMNVEV (reference sequence). Trimming stripped 4 bases from V and 0 bases from J, with 13 bases between. The CDR3 is made up of 15 amino acids. CDR3 nucleotides: TGTGCCAGCAGTTCGAGAAGGGGGGCCTCCTACGAGCAGTACTTC. Residues: CASSSRRGASYEQYF.

This chain uses TRBV2 with TRBJ1-1, with TRBD1 as a possible D gene (5 bases). V lost 6 bases and J lost 1, with 15 bases in between. Germline V gene lookup returns CDR1 SNHLY and CDR2 FYNNEI. The CDR3 sequence is 15 residues long. CDR3 sequence (DNA): TGTGCCAGCAGCCAAAGGGGTCAGGGGAACACTGAAGCTTTCTTT. This translates into CASSQRGQGNTEAFF. The variable domain in full, with the rest retrieved from reference TRBV2 and TRBJ1-1, is EPEVTQTPSHQVTQMGQEVILRCVPISNHLYFYWYRQILGQKVEFLVSFYNNEISEKSEIFDDQFSVERPDGSNFTLKIRSTKLEDSAMYFCASSQRGQGNTEAFFGQGTRLTVV.

This clone was counted a single time. The rearrangement joins TRBV15 to TRBJ2-7; a weak D match, TRBD1 (5 bases). This CDR3 is 14 amino acids long. Germline CDR1 and CDR2: LNHNV and YYDKDF (reference sequence). Trimming took off 0 bases at V and 1 base at J, with 7 bases between the two ends. CDR3 sequence (DNA): TGTGCCACCAGCAGAGATAGGGGATCCTACGAGCAGTACTTC. This encodes CATSRDRGSYEQYF.

V gene TRBV2 combines with J gene TRBJ2-5; tentative D call: TRBD1 (6 bases). CDR3 length equals 17 residues. CDR1 SNHLY and CDR2 FYNNEI come from the germline V gene. Trimming pared 10 bases from V and 1 base from J, leaving 25 bases between. The CDR3 DNA sequence: TGTGCCACCCAGGGGTGGGCAGGTACGAGCCCCCAAGAGACCCAGTACTTC. Translation gives CATQGWAGTSPQETQYF.

This clone was detected a few times. The chain has TRBV5-1 and TRBJ2-1, with D tentatively TRBD1 or TRBD2 (5 bases each). CDR1 and CDR2 (germline): SGHRS, YFSETQ. The CDR3 length is 16 residues. Between the trimmed V and J ends, which lost 0 bases and 7 bases, there was a span of 17 bases. Written as DNA, the CDR3 is TGCGCCAGCAGCTTGGAAAACTACAGGTCGGGAAATGAGCAGTTCTTC. Translation: CASSLENYRSGNEQFF.

The V call is TRBV7-9, the J call TRBJ2-2, with 10 nucleotides matching TRBD2. The junction had 2 bases not matched to a gene; V was cut back by 4 bases and J by 3 bases. The CDR3 runs 15 residues. The germline gives CDR1 SEHNR, CDR2 FQNEAQ (reference sequence). In DNA, the CDR3 is TGTGCCAGCAGCTCAAGCGGGAGGGACACCGGGGAGCTGTTTTTT. It encodes CASSSSGRDTGELFF.

This clone was observed a few times. The chain couples TRBV14 to TRBJ2-3; 8 bases line up with TRBD2. V lost 4 bases and J lost 10; bases outside the gene matches: 13. Germline lookup yields CDR1 SGHDN and CDR2 FVKESK. The CDR3 is 15 amino acids. CDR3 in amino acids: CASSPGLAPPRAQYF. CDR3 coding DNA: TGTGCCAGCAGCCCCGGACTAGCCCCACCTCGGGCGCAGTATTTT.

The genes are TRBV27 and TRBJ1-2; 9 positions agree with TRBD1. CDR1 is MNHEY, CDR2 SMNVEV, per germline (reference sequence). The CDR3 runs to 15 residues. Trimming at V came to 4 bases and at J to 4 bases, leaving 7 bases not matched to a gene. CDR3 loop: CASSSSGQGSYGYTF. The CDR3 bases are TGTGCCAGCAGTTCGTCTGGACAGGGGAGCTATGGCTACACCTTC.

J is TRBJ1-3 and V is TRBV29-1, with D unresolved. V was clipped by 1 base and J by 3 bases, with 16 bases between them. The CDR3 is 16 residues long. Per the germline V gene, CDR1 is SQVTM and CDR2 is ANQGSEA. In nucleotides, the CDR3 is TGCAGCGTTGAAGCCCAAGCCCGGGGATATGGAAACACCATATATTTT. It specifies CSVEAQARGYGNTIYF.

This clone was seen a few times. The rearrangement links TRBV28 to TRBJ2-7, with D possibly matching TRBD1 (6 bases). The CDR3 extends over 13 amino acids. From germline, CDR1 is MDHEN and CDR2 SYDVKM. Between the trimmed V and J ends, which lost 5 bases and 5 bases, there was a span of 13 bases. DNA for the CDR3: TGTGCCAGCAGTCCACAGGGTTGGGACGAGCAGTACTTC. Protein sequence: CASSPQGWDEQYF.

The V and J genes are TRBV19 and TRBJ2-5, with D possibly matching TRBD1 (7 bases). V gave up 6 bases and J gave up 5 bases, with 13 bases separating them. Germline V gene sequence: CDR1 LNHDA, CDR2 SQIVND (reference sequence). The CDR3 is 13 amino acids. The CDR3 loop reads CASSRGRWETQYF. In nucleotides, the CDR3 is TGTGCCAGTAGCAGGGGGAGGTGGGAGACCCAGTACTTC. Based on the CDR3 plus reference TRBV19 and TRBJ2-5, the full variable domain is DGGITQSPKYLFRKEGQNVTLSCEQNLNHDAMYWYRQDPGQGLRLIYYSQIVNDFQKGDIAEGYSVSREKKESFPLTVTSAQKNPTAFYLCASSRGRWETQYFGPGTRLLVL.